This record covers a single TCR beta chain. CDR1 SGHDT and CDR2 YYEEEE come from the germline V gene. V dropped 4 bases and J dropped 4 bases, with 18 bases sitting between them. The CDR3 sequence is 16 residues long. Original processing notes: For nucleated cells, counts were estimated from reference gene primer amplification. Only in-frame clones appear in the TCRdb table, and some are missing; sequencing was by immunoSEQ multiplex PCR. The D gene and trimming were derived from the DNA, and the V and J assignments and clone size from that table. The table lists around 140,000 clones, around 90% of them singletons. This sample is drawn from a study of blood T cell repertoires in COVID-19. Study-wide background: Sources were T cells, B-cell-depleted T cells, or PBMCs; the material itself was cDNA or gDNA.

Recruits, aged about 18 to 95 years, lived in some 25 US areas. The V and J genes are TRBV5-6 and TRBJ2-1; maybe TRBD2 (6 bases). The clonotype was recovered from a woman aged 40 to 49 who had been exposed to COVID-19. The sample consisted of PBMCs or T cells enriched from blood (not recorded which). CDR3 amino acids: CASSLSPGRDYNEQFF. CDR3 DNA: TGTGCCAGCAGCCTTTCCCCAGGGCGGGATTACAATGAGCAGTTCTTC.